One sample yielded the 12 T cell receptor beta chains listed below, sequenced in a study of T-cell memory formation after mild COVID-19. TCRdb re-derived calls from the 5' RACE reads in MiXCR, one entry per CDR3 protein. This table holds 190,000 or so distinct CDR3 sequences, approximately 30% found once. What was sequenced was PBMCs or a T cell subset sorted from them (not recorded which). These receptors all come from an adult woman who had mild COVID-19 (a few samples of this study predate the infection). Cell type and time point are not known.

The J gene is TRBJ2-7, the V gene TRBV7-8; 13 positions match TRBD2. The CDR3 has 17 amino acids. Germline CDR1 and CDR2: SGHVS and FQNEAQ. The junction had 10 bases not matched to a gene; V was cut back by 4 bases and J by 4 bases. The CDR3 region has the DNA TGTGCCAGCAGCTCTGGGACTAGCGGGAAGCCTGCTTACGAGCAGTACTTC. This gives the protein CASSSGTSGKPAYEQYF.

The chain recombines TRBV20-1 with TRBJ2-3; D may be TRBD2 (5 bases). With 3 bases removed from V and 2 bases from J, the gap between germline ends came to 9 bases. Looked up from germline, CDR1 is DFQATT and CDR2 is SNEGSKA (reference sequence). The CDR3 length is 13 residues. The CDR3 sequence: CSARPDYTDTQYF. CDR3 coding DNA: TGCAGTGCTAGGCCTGACTACACAGATACGCAGTATTTT.

The chain links TRBV29-1 to TRBJ2-7, with 9 bases that match TRBD1. The CDR3 covers 16 residues. Unmatched junction bases numbered 10, after V lost 4 bases and J lost 0 bases. Per germline, CDR1 SQVTM and CDR2 ANQGSEA. The CDR3 spells CSVGIWGQGSSYEQYF. The DNA of the CDR3 is TGCAGCGTTGGTATTTGGGGACAGGGAAGCTCCTACGAGCAGTACTTC.

This clonotype was detected a few times. This chain joins TRBV5-1 and TRBJ1-1; D is undetermined. Trimming shortened V by 0 bases and J by 0 bases, and 6 bases separated the two germline ends. CDR3 size: 14 residues. Germline V gene data show CDR1 as SGHRS and CDR2 as YFSETQ. Here the CDR3 DNA reads TGCGCCAGCAGCTTGGATGCTATGAACACTGAAGCTTTCTTT. Translating it yields CASSLDAMNTEAFF.

This clonotype appeared a few times. The chain couples TRBV18 to TRBJ2-2; weak D call: TRBD1 (5 bases). The germline V gene has CDR1 KGHSH and CDR2 LQKENI. Trimming left V 1 base short and J 0 bases short, with 9 bases between. This CDR3 is 16 amino acids long. DNA for the CDR3: TGTGCCAGCTCACCACGAGGACAACCGAACACCGGGGAGCTGTTTTTT. It translates to CASSPRGQPNTGELFF.

In this sample, this clonotype turned up a few times. V usage is TRBV12-3 or TRBV12-4 and J usage is TRBJ2-1; perhaps D is TRBD1 or TRBD2 (6 bases each). The CDR3 runs 16 residues. Trimming took 3 bases from V and 0 from J, leaving 12 bases between them. The CDR3 region is CASSFSGAFSYNEQFF. CDR3 nucleotide sequence: TGTGCCAGCAGTTTTTCGGGGGCCTTCTCCTACAATGAGCAGTTCTTC.

This clonotype was found many times. The chain recombines TRBV7-6 with TRBJ2-3, with 14 bases lining up with TRBD2. CDR3 length equals 16 residues. With 0 bases clipped from V and 10 bases from J, the junction kept 6 bases outside the gene matches. Germline CDR1 SGHVS, CDR2 FNYEAQ. CDR3 residues: CASSLAGTSGGLAQYF. The CDR3 coding sequence is TGTGCCAGCAGCTTAGCTGGGACTAGCGGGGGTTTGGCGCAGTATTTT. The full variable domain, completed using reference TRBV7-6 and TRBJ2-3, is GAGVSQSPRYKVTKRGQDVALRCDPISGHVSLYWYRQALGQGPEFLTYFNYEAQQDKSGLPNDRFSAERPEGSISTLTIQRTEQRDSAMYRCASSLAGTSGGLAQYFGPGTRLTVL.

The chain is built from TRBV5-1 and TRBJ2-7; TRBD1 matches at 8 bases. Germline assignment: CDR1 SGHRS and CDR2 YFSETQ. Trimming at V came to 2 bases and at J to 5 bases, leaving 6 bases not matched to a gene. CDR3 length: 14 amino acids. The chain's CDR3 is CASSFQTGDDEQYF. Here the CDR3 DNA reads TGCGCCAGCAGCTTTCAGACAGGGGACGACGAGCAGTACTTC.

The CDR3 nucleotides are TGTGCCAGCAGCCCCTCGCACCCCCCGGAGCAGTTCTTC. This gives the protein CASSPSHPPEQFF. This sequence joins TRBV11-2 and TRBJ2-1, with D hard to call. In germline, CDR1 is SGHAT, CDR2 FQNNGV. Trimming stripped 5 bases from V and 10 bases from J, with 15 bases between. CDR3 length equals 13 residues.

This sequence joins TRBV7-8 and TRBJ2-5; D might be TRBD2 (6 bases). This CDR3 has 14 amino acids. Deletions cut 4 bases from V and 3 bases from J, with 12 bases between. Germline V gene lookup returns CDR1 SGHVS and CDR2 FQNEAQ. The CDR3 protein is CASSSPRTKETQYF. DNA for the CDR3: TGTGCCAGCAGCTCCCCCCGGACTAAAGAGACCCAGTACTTC.

The chain is built from TRBV5-1 and TRBJ2-3; D tentatively fits TRBD1 or TRBD2 (7 bases each). This CDR3 has 15 residues. Germline CDR1 and CDR2: SGHRS and YFSETQ. Trimming pared 3 bases from V and 5 bases from J, leaving 16 bases between. DNA of the CDR3: TGCGCCAGCAGCTCCAGGGGGAGGGTTAAAGATACGCAGTATTTT. It yields the protein CASSSRGRVKDTQYF.

The chain joins TRBV15 to TRBJ2-1; D perhaps matches TRBD2 (5 bases). The CDR3 is 13 amino acids. The germline gives CDR1 LNHNV, CDR2 YYDKDF (reference sequence). Trimming removed 1 base at V and 9 bases at J, with 10 bases between. Here the CDR3 reads CATSRAGDAEQFF. CDR3 coding DNA: TGTGCCACCAGCAGAGCCGGGGATGCTGAGCAGTTCTTC.